This T cell receptor (beta chain) derives from a study of cytomegalovirus exposure and HLA in healthy donors. CDR3 length: 13 residues. The germline CDR1 and CDR2 sequences are MNHNY and SVGAGI (reference sequence). Trimming pared 0 bases from V and 4 bases from J, leaving 6 bases between. Points on this clone: Its antigen is as yet unknown.

It was with 60 Vbeta and 13 Jbeta primers that the PCR ran. The method was immunoSEQ multiplex PCR; TCRdb's version includes in-frame clones alone and lacks a portion of them. The sample contains 200,000 to 250,000 clones, 82% of which appear only once. Study results and limitations: Most subjects had HLA-A and HLA-B alleles reportedly predicted accurately by TCR beta sequences. The investigators catalogued 150 or so TCR beta chains as cytomegalovirus-associated.

The genes are TRBV6-6 and TRBJ2-5, with D possibly matching TRBD2 (6 bases). The sequencing sample was made of PBMCs. The sequence came from a woman aged 40-49 years in good health and CMV-seropositive. CDR3 amino acids: CASSYSGGETQYF. CDR3 DNA sequence: TGTGCCAGCAGTTACTCGGGGGGAGAGACCCAGTACTTC.